The T cell receptor (beta chain) described here comes from a study of blood T cell repertoires in COVID-19. Study at large: Donors in the United States, Italy and Spain gave samples during acute or convalescent COVID-19. Sample material is recorded as cDNA or gDNA derived from T cells, B-cell-depleted T cells, or PBMCs.

Original processing notes: Nucleated cell counts were estimated from reference gene primer amplification. The table came from immunoSEQ multiplex PCR; TCRdb's copy has only in-frame clones and leaves some out. V, J and clone size derive from that table, while D and trimming were established from the DNA sequence. The sample comprises over 15,000 clones, roughly 91% of which are singletons, and roughly a quarter rests with the top ten. The length of the CDR3 is 13 residues. CDR1 is GTSNPN and CDR2 is SVGIG in the germline V gene (reference sequence). V lost 2 bases and J lost 1, with 8 bases in between.

This clonotype was sampled from a man aged 55 to 70 with acute or convalescent COVID-19. The V gene is TRBV30, the J gene TRBJ2-5; D call uncertain. Sequencing used peripheral blood. The chain's CDR3 is CAWSYQSQETQYF. CDR3 DNA: TGTGCCTGGAGTTACCAGTCCCAAGAGACCCAGTACTTC.